The sequence of this TCR beta chain was determined in a study of shared clonotypes between healthy human individuals. Whole-study results and caveats: The sharing of about 5.3% of naive CD4 clonotypes was seen across a handful of donors.

CDR1 and CDR2 from the germline V gene are SGHRS and YFSETQ. CDR3 length: 14 amino acids. Trimming removed 4 bases from V and 7 bases from J; junction bases left unmatched: 10. In regard to this clone: The antigen is unknown.

Every subset's genomic DNA went evenly onto several immunoSEQ plates. Using immunoSEQ multiplex PCR, the repertoire was profiled, and TCRdb retains in-frame clones only, with some absent. The sample yields roughly 2.2 million clones, around 93% seen once. Adults of Caucasian background living in Nashville, Tennessee made up all donors. The sequenced material came from naive CD4+ T cells from PBMCs. The subset was: CD45RA+ positively selected. The TCR sequence derives from a young man in good health. Some clones in this sample may be carry-over from other donors' samples. This chain connects TRBV5-1 to TRBJ2-7; 8 bases line up with TRBD2. The CDR3 region is CASSLISSGAEQYF. The CDR3 nucleotides read TGCGCCAGCAGCCTCATTAGTAGCGGGGCGGAGCAGTACTTC.